These 5 T cell receptor beta chains were all obtained from the same sample, sequenced in a study of blood T cell repertoires in COVID-19. Produced via immunoSEQ multiplex PCR; TCRdb's table is partial and in-frame only. The sample consists of roughly 150,000 clones, 70% to 90% of them appearing once. The sequencing sample was made of peripheral blood. Every receptor here comes from a man aged 60-69 years with acute or convalescent COVID-19.

This chain uses TRBV7-8 with TRBJ1-5; 10 bases fit TRBD1. The V gene end was trimmed by 8 bases and the J gene end by 6 bases; junction bases not matched to a gene: 10. This CDR3 comprises 15 residues. Looked up from germline, CDR1 is SGHVS and CDR2 is FQNEAQ. The CDR3 region is CASAGDRGLSQPQHF. In nucleotides, the CDR3 is TGTGCCAGCGCTGGAGACAGGGGGCTGAGTCAGCCCCAGCATTTT.

The DNA of the CDR3 is TGCAGTGCCAGTCCCGGCACAGATACGCAGTATTTT. Translation gives CSASPGTDTQYF. The V and J genes are TRBV20-1 and TRBJ2-3, with D hard to call. The CDR3 has 12 amino acids. V lost 6 bases, J lost 1 base, and 8 bases lay in between. Germline V gene data show CDR1 as DFQATT and CDR2 as SNEGSKA (reference sequence).

This clone was observed a handful of times. The chain couples TRBV23-1 to TRBJ2-1, with 7 bases that match TRBD1. Being an ORF, TRBV23-1 has a function that is uncertain. The V gene end was trimmed by 3 bases and the J gene end by 0 bases; junction bases not matched to a gene: 2. The CDR3 runs 15 residues. The chain's CDR3 is CASSHQGVSYNEQFF. The CDR3 DNA reads as TGCGCCAGCAGTCATCAGGGGGTCTCCTACAATGAGCAGTTCTTC.

The sample holds one count of this clone. The chain combines TRBV2 with TRBJ2-2; 8 bases are a match to TRBD1. This CDR3 contains 19 residues. J was trimmed by 3 bases and V by 3 bases; bases with no gene match: 15. Germline lookup yields CDR1 SNHLY and CDR2 FYNNEI. This CDR3 is CASSDPVTGGIVHTGELFF. For the CDR3, the DNA is TGTGCCAGCAGTGATCCCGTTACAGGGGGAATCGTGCACACCGGGGAGCTGTTTTTT.

This clone was detected only once. J is TRBJ1-6 and V is TRBV7-9; no reliable D call. V shed 5 bases and J shed 5 bases, with 10 bases lying between them. There are 14 residues in the CDR3. Germline-derived CDR1 and CDR2 are SEHNR and FQNEAQ (reference sequence). The CDR3 DNA is TGTGCCAGCAGCCCCCGGGAGAATAATTCACCCCTCCACTTT. It codes for CASSPRENNSPLHF.